This passage covers 8 T cell receptor beta chains from one sample sequenced in a study of cytomegalovirus exposure and HLA in healthy donors. PCR employed 60 Vbeta and 13 Jbeta primers. Sequencing was performed with immunoSEQ multiplex PCR; in TCRdb, only in-frame clones are kept and a portion is missing. The ten top clones account for 20% to 30%, within a sample of about 51,000 clones. Sequenced sample: PBMCs. These receptors were taken from a man between 35 and 55 years old in good health and CMV-seropositive.

The chain is built from TRBV10-3 and TRBJ2-1, with TRBD1 matching over 9 bases. Germline CDR1 ENHRY, CDR2 SYGVKD. The V and J ends lost 5 bases and 7 bases, in that order; junction bases with no gene match: 12. CDR3 size: 16 residues. The CDR3, as DNA: TGTGCCATCAGTACAAGAGGACAGGGGATGGATAATGAGCAGTTCTTC. Translation gives CAISTRGQGMDNEQFF.

The genes are TRBV30 and TRBJ2-3; D is possibly TRBD2 (6 bases). Trimming stripped 2 bases from V and 4 bases from J, with 10 bases between. This CDR3 is built from 13 residues. CDR1 GTSNPN and CDR2 SVGIG come from the germline V gene (reference sequence). The CDR3 loop reads CAWSTRRADTQYF. The CDR3 bases are TGTGCCTGGAGTACCCGGAGGGCAGATACGCAGTATTTT. Supplemented by reference TRBV30 and TRBJ2-3, the full variable domain reads SQTIHQWPATLVQPVGSPLSLECTVEGTSNPNLYWYRQAAGRGLQLLFYSVGIGQISSEVPQNLSASRPQDRQFILSSKKLLLSDSGFYLCAWSTRRADTQYFGPGTRLTVL.

J is TRBJ2-1 and V is TRBV19; TRBD1 is a possible D gene (5 bases). The germline CDR1 and CDR2 sequences are LNHDA and SQIVND (reference sequence). The CDR3 length is 15 residues. Trimming stripped 3 bases from V and 4 bases from J, with 13 bases between. This CDR3 is CASSMTVPPYNEQFF. DNA of the CDR3: TGTGCCAGTAGTATGACAGTCCCACCGTACAATGAGCAGTTCTTC.

V is TRBV18 and J is TRBJ1-1, with D hard to call. Germline CDR1 is KGHSH and CDR2 is LQKENI. Deletions cut 6 bases from V and 3 bases from J, with 8 bases between. This CDR3 has 12 residues. The CDR3 coding sequence is TGTGCCAGCTCCCCTTCCTACACTGAAGCTTTCTTT. This gives the protein CASSPSYTEAFF.

The chain carries TRBV5-1 and TRBJ1-5; TRBD1 matches 8 bases. CDR3 length: 16 amino acids. Germline-derived CDR1 and CDR2 are SGHRS and YFSETQ. V lost 1 base, J lost 6 bases, and 9 bases stayed unmatched. The CDR3 is CASSLNQAGGGQPQHF. The CDR3 DNA reads as TGCGCCAGCAGCTTGAATCAAGCAGGGGGCGGTCAGCCCCAGCATTTT.

J is TRBJ2-7 and V is TRBV4-2; 7 positions agree with TRBD2. Losses at the gene ends were 0 bases for V and 2 bases for J; bases not matched to a gene: 13. Germline V CDR1 and CDR2: LGHNA, YNFKEQ. The CDR3 sequence is 18 residues long. In nucleotides, the CDR3 is TGTGCCAGCAGCCAAGATCCCCCCCGTAGCGGGCTGGCCTACGAGCAGTACTTC. Amino acid sequence: CASSQDPPRSGLAYEQYF.

CDR3 amino acids: CASSGPGGYTF. CDR3 bases: TGTGCCAGCAGTGGACCAGGCGGCTACACCTTC. This chain joins TRBV25-1 and TRBJ1-2; D unclear. This CDR3 comprises 11 residues. V was shortened by 4 bases and J by 8 bases, with 8 bases between the two germline ends. Germline-derived CDR1 and CDR2 are MGHDK and SYGVNS.

The CDR3 region is CASSLAGGNQPQHF. In DNA form, the CDR3 reads TGTGCCAGCAGTTTAGCAGGGGGTAATCAGCCCCAGCATTTT. This chain links TRBV27 with TRBJ1-5; 7 bases match TRBD1. Germline V gene lookup returns CDR1 MNHEY and CDR2 SMNVEV (reference sequence). With 2 bases clipped from V and 4 bases from J, the junction kept 2 bases outside the gene matches. The CDR3 sequence is 14 residues long.